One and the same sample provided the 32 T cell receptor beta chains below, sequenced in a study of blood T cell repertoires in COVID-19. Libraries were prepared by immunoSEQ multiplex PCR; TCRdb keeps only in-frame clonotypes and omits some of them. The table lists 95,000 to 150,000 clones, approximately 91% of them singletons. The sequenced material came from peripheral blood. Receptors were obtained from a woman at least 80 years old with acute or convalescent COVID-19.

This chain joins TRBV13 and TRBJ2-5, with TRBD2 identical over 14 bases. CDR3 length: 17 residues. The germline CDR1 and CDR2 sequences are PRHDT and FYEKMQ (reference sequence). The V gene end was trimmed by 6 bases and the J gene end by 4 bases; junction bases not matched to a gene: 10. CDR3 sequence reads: CASSQGLAGGKGETQYF. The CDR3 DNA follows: TGTGCCAGCAGTCAAGGACTAGCGGGAGGCAAAGGAGAGACCCAGTACTTC.

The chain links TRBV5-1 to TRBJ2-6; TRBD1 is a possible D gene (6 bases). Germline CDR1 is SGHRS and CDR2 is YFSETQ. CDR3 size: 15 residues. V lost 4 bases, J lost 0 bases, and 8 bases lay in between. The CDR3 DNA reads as TGCGCCAGCAGCCAACAGGGCTCTGGGGCCAACGTCCTGACTTTC. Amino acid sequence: CASSQQGSGANVLTF.

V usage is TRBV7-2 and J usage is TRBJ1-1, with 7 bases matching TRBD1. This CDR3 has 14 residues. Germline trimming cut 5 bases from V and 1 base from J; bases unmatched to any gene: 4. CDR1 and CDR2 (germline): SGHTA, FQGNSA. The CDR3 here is CASSPGQTNTEAFF. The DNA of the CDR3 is TGTGCCAGCAGCCCGGGACAGACGAACACTGAAGCTTTCTTT.

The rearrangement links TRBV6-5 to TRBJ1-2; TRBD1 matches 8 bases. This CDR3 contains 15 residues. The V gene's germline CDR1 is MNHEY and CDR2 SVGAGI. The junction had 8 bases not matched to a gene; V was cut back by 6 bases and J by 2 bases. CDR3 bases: TGTGCCAGCAGGGCCCCGGGACAGGCCAACTATGGCTACACCTTC. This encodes CASRAPGQANYGYTF.

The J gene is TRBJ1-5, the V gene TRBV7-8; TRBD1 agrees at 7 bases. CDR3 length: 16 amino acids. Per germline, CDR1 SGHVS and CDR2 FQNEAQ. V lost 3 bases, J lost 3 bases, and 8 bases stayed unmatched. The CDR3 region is CASSFYLGTDNQPQHF. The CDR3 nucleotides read TGTGCCAGCAGCTTCTACCTCGGGACAGACAATCAGCCCCAGCATTTT.

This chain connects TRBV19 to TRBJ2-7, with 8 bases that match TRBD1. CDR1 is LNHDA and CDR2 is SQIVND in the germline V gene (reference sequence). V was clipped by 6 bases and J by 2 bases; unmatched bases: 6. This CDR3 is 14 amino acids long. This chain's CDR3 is CASRETGDTYEQYF. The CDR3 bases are TGTGCCAGTAGGGAGACAGGGGACACCTACGAGCAGTACTTC.

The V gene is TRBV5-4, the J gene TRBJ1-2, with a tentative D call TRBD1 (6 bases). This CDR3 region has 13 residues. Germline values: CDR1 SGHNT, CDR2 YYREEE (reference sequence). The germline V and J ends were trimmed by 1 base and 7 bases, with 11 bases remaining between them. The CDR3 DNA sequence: TGTGCCAGCAGCTTGAGGGGGGGGACTGGCTACACCTTC. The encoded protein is CASSLRGGTGYTF.

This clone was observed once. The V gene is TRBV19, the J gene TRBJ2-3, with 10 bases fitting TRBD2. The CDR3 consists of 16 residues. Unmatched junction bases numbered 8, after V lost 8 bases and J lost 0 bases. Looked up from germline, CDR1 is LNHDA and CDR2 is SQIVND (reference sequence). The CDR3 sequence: CASSNILAGSTDTQYF. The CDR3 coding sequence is TGTGCCAGTTCCAATATACTAGCGGGAAGCACAGATACGCAGTATTTT.

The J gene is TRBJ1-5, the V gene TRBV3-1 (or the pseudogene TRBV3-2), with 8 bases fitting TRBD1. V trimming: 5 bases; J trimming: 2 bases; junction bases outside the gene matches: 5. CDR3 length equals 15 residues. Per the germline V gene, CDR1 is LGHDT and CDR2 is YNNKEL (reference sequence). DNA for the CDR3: TGTGCCAGCAGCGGAGAGGGACAGGGCAATCAGCCCCAGCATTTT. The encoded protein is CASSGEGQGNQPQHF.

The CDR3 protein is CASSRTSGGSYEQYF. DNA for the CDR3: TGTGCCAGTAGTCGGACTAGCGGGGGATCCTACGAGCAGTACTTC. The J gene is TRBJ2-7, the V gene TRBV19, with TRBD2 matching 13 bases. CDR1 is LNHDA, CDR2 SQIVND, per germline (reference sequence). This CDR3 comprises 15 residues. With V trimmed by 5 bases and J by 1 base, 2 bases remained unmatched.

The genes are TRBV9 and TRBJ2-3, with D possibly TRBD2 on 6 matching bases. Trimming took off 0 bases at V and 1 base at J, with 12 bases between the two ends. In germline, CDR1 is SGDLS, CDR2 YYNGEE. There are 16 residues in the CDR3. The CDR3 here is CASSVAVGGRTDTQYF. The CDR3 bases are TGTGCCAGCAGCGTAGCGGTCGGAGGGCGCACAGATACGCAGTATTTT. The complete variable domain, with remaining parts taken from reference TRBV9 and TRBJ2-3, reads DSGVTQTPKHLITATGQRVTLRCSPRSGDLSVYWYQQSLDQGLQFLIQYYNGEERAKGNILERFSAQQFPDLHSELNLSSLELGDSALYFCASSVAVGGRTDTQYFGPGTRLTVL.

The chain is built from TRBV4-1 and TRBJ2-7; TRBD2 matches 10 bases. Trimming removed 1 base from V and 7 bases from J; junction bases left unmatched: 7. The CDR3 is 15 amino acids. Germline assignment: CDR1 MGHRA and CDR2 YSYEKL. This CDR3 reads CASSQGAGGTEEQYF. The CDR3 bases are TGCGCCAGCAGCCAAGGAGCGGGGGGGACCGAGGAGCAGTACTTC.

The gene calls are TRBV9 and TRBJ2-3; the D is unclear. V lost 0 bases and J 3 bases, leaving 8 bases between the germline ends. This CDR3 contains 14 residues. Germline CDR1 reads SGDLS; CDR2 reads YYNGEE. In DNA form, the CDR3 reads TGTGCCAGCAGCGTAGGAGGATGGACAGATACGCAGTATTTT. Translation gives CASSVGGWTDTQYF.

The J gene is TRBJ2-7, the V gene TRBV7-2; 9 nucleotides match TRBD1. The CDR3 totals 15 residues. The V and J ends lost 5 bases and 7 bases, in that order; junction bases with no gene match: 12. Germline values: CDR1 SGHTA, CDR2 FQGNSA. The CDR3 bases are TGTGCCAGCAGCCCACCCGGGACAGGGTTTAGAGAGCAGTACTTC. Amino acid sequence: CASSPPGTGFREQYF.

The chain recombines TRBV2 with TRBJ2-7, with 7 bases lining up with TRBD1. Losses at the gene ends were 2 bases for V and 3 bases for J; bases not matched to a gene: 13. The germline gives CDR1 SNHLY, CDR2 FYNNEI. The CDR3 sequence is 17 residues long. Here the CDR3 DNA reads TGTGCCAGCAGTGAAAGGAGACAGGGTGTCTTTTTCTACGAGCAGTACTTC. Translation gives CASSERRQGVFFYEQYF.

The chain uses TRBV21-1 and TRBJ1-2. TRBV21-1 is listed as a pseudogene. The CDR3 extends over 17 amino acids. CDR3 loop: CASSPRSRQFEVYGYTF. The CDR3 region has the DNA TGTGCCAGCAGCCCCCGAAGTAGGCAGTTTGAGGTCTATGGCTACACCTTC.

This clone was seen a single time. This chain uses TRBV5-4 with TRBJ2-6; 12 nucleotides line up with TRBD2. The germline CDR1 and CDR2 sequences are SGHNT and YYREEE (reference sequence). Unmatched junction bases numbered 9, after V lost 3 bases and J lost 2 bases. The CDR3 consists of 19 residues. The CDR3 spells CASSSPVGLAGTGANVLTF. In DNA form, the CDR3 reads TGTGCCAGCAGCTCCCCGGTTGGACTAGCGGGAACTGGGGCCAACGTCCTGACTTTC.

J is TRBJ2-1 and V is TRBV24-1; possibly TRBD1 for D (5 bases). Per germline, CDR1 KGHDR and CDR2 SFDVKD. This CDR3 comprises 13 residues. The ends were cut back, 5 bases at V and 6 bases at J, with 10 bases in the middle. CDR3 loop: CATSAPGPNEQFF. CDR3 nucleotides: TGTGCCACCAGTGCGCCAGGGCCCAATGAGCAGTTCTTC.

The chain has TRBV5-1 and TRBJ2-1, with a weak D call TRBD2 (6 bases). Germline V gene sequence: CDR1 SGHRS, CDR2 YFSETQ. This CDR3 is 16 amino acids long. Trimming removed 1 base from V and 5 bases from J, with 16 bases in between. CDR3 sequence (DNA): TGCGCCAGCAGCTTGCGCCGGGACTCCCAACACAATGAGCAGTTCTTC. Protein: CASSLRRDSQHNEQFF.

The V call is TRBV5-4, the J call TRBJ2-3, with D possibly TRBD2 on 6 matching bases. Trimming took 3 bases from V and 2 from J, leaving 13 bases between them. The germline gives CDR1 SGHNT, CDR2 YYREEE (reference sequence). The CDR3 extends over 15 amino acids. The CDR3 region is CASSSGGITTDTQYF. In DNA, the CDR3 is TGTGCCAGCAGCTCCGGAGGGATCACCACAGATACGCAGTATTTT.

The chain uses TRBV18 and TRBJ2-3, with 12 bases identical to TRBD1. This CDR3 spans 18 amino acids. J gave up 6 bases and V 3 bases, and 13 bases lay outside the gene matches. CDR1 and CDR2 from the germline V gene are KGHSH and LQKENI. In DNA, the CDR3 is TGTGCCAGCTCACCCCGACAGGGGGACAGGGGGCGATCGGATACGCAGTATTTT. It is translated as CASSPRQGDRGRSDTQYF.

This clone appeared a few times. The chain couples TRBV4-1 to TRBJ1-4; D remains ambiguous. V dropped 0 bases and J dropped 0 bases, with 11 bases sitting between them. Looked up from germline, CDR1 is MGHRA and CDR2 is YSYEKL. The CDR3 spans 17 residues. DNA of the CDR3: TGCGCCAGCAGCCAAGATCGGTCGGGAACAACTAATGAAAAACTGTTTTTT. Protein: CASSQDRSGTTNEKLFF.

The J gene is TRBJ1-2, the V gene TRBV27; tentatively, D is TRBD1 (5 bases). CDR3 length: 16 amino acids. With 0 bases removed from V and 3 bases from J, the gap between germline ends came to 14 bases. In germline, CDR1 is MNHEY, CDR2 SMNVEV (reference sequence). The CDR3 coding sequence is TGTGCCAGCAGTTTATCGGGGGGTTGGCCCGACTATGGCTACACCTTC. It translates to CASSLSGGWPDYGYTF.

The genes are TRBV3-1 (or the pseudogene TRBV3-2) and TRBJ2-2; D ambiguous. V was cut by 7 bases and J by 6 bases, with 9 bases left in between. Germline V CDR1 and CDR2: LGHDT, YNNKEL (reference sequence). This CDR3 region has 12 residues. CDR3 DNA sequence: TGTGCCAGCACCTTAGAGGCCGGGGAGCTGTTTTTT. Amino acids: CASTLEAGELFF.

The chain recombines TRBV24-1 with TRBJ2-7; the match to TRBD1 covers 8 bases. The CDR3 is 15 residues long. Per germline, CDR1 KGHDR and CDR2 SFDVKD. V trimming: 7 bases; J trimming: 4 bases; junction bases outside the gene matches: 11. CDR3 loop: CATSEGGTGVYEQYF. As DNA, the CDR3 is TGTGCCACCAGCGAAGGTGGGACAGGAGTATACGAGCAGTACTTC.

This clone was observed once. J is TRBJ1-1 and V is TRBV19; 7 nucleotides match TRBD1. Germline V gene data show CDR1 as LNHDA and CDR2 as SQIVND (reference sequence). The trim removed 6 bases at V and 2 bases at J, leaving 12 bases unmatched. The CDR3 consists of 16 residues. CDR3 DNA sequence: TGTGCCAGTAGCTATACACGGACAGGCAGTAACACTGAAGCTTTCTTT. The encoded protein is CASSYTRTGSNTEAFF.

The DNA for the CDR3 is TGTGCCAGCAGCCAAGGCTCTAGCGGGAGGGCCAGGGATACGCAGTATTTT. This sequence encodes CASSQGSSGRARDTQYF. The V gene is TRBV7-6, the J gene TRBJ2-3; 12 bases map to TRBD2. The germline V gene encodes CDR1 SGHVS and CDR2 FNYEAQ. With 5 bases clipped from V and 6 bases from J, the junction kept 12 bases outside the gene matches. The CDR3 has 17 residues.

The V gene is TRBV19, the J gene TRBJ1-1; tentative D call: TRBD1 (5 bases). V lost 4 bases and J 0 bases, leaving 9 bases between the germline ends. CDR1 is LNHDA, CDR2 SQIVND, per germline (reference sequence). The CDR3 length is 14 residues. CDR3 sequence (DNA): TGTGCCAGTAGTAAGACAGCCGTGAACACTGAAGCTTTCTTT. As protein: CASSKTAVNTEAFF.

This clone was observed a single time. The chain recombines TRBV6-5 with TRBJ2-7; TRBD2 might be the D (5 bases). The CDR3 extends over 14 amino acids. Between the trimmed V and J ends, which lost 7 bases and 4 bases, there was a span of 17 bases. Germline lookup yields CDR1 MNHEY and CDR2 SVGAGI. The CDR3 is CASTSTMRGYEQYF. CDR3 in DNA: TGTGCCAGCACCTCGACTATGAGAGGGTACGAGCAGTACTTC.

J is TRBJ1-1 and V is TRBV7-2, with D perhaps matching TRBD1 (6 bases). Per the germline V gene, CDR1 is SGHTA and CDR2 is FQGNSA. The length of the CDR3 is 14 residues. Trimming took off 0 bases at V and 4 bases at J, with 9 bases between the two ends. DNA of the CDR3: TGTGCCAGCAGCTTAGCGCAAGGGGGCACTGAAGCTTTCTTT. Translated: CASSLAQGGTEAFF.

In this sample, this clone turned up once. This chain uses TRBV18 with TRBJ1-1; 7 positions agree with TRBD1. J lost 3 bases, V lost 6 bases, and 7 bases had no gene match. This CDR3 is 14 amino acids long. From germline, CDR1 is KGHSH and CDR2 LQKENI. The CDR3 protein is CASSTGNGYTEAFF. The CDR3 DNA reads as TGTGCCAGCTCGACAGGGAATGGGTACACTGAAGCTTTCTTT. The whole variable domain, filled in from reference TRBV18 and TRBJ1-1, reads NAGVMQNPRHLVRRRGQEARLRCSPMKGHSHVYWYRQLPEEGLKFMVYLQKENIIDESGMPKERFSAEFPKEGPSILRIQQVVRGDSAAYFCASSTGNGYTEAFFGQGTRLTVV.

This CDR3 is CASSPGLAAGELFF. In DNA, the CDR3 is TGCGCCAGCAGCCCGGGACTAGCGGCCGGGGAGCTGTTTTTT. The chain links TRBV5-1 to TRBJ2-2, with 11 bases identical to TRBD2. The junction had 2 bases not matched to a gene; V was cut back by 4 bases and J by 6 bases. Germline assignment: CDR1 SGHRS and CDR2 YFSETQ. The CDR3 sequence is 14 residues long.